The T cell receptor beta chain described here comes from a study of monozygotic twins with inflammatory bowel disease. Total RNA, at roughly 3,700 ng, went into every TCR library. Template switching appended UMIs that held a 6-nucleotide sample barcode. TCRdb reprocessed the 5' RACE reads, keeping one entry per CDR3 protein, no DNA. Found here are about 210,000 distinct CDR3 sequences; the top ten clones hold roughly 1.7%. Blood, 2.5 to 3 ml, was drawn per donor. Germline assignment: CDR1 SGHVS and CDR2 FQNEAQ. CDR3 size: 14 residues. The origin of this receptor is a human donor with ulcerative colitis or Crohn's disease, or a healthy co-twin of an affected twin (not recorded which). The gene calls are TRBV7-8 and TRBJ2-1. The sequencing sample was made of blood. The CDR3 here is CASSSRTQYNEQFF. The entire variable domain, with the rest obtained from reference TRBV7-8 and TRBJ2-1, is as follows: GAGVSQSPRYKVAKRGQDVALRCDPISGHVSLFWYQQALGQGPEFLTYFQNEAQLDKSGLPSDRFFAERPEGSVSTLKIQRTQQEDSAVYLCASSSRTQYNEQFFGPGTRLTVL.